This T cell receptor (beta chain) was found in a study of blood T cell repertoires in COVID-19. This CDR3 region has 15 residues. In germline, CDR1 is SGHRS, CDR2 YFSETQ. V lost 3 bases and J lost 5; bases outside the gene matches: 9. As handled by the study authors: Amplification of reference gene primers was used by the study to estimate nucleated cell counts. The method was immunoSEQ multiplex PCR; TCRdb's version includes in-frame clones alone and lacks a portion of them. V, J and clone size reflect that table, while D and trimming were determined from the DNA. The sample consists of about 220,000 clones, roughly 80% of them appearing once. This clone has only one observation.

V is TRBV5-1 and J is TRBJ1-2, with 8 nucleotides matching TRBD1. Material for sequencing was PBMCs or T cells enriched from blood (not recorded which). The TCR was taken from a middle-aged woman with acute COVID-19. CDR3 loop: CASSSGQGTFYGYTF. In nucleotides, the CDR3 is TGCGCCAGCAGCTCCGGACAGGGTACGTTTTATGGCTACACCTTC.